This TCR beta chain comes out of a study of blood T cells in healthy people across ages. Points from the study as a whole: More naive CD4+ cells and higher diversity were found in long-lived than in aged donors. Percentage of naive T cells showed a strong correlation with TCR beta diversity.

Sample-barcoded 5' priming and a J-beta primer mix drove a second PCR of roughly 6 to 12 cycles. Via MiXCR, TCRdb re-called the 5' RACE reads, giving one row per CDR3 protein. Counted here are about 680,000 distinct CDR3 sequences, roughly 50% occurring once; the ten biggest clones make up about a third. Trimming left V 2 bases short and J 4 bases short, with 9 bases between. CDR1 and CDR2 (germline): GTSNPN, SVGIG (reference sequence). CDR3 size: 13 residues. Researchers collected approximately 9.9 milliliters of peripheral blood from every single donor. On this clonotype: Its antigen is currently unknown.

The sequencing sample was made of blood. This TCR was sampled from a woman between 55 and 75 years old in good health. V and J are TRBV30 and TRBJ2-1, with no clear D. Written as DNA, the CDR3 is TGTGCCTGGAGTTCAAACTATTACAATGAGCAGTTCTTC. This translates into CAWSSNYYNEQFF.